This T cell receptor beta chain was observed in a study of blood T cell repertoires in COVID-19. Study-level information: PBMCs, B-cell-depleted T cells, or T cells were the source of the cDNA or gDNA that made up the material.

Assay: immunoSEQ multiplex PCR; the TCRdb copy retains only in-frame clones and omits some. The table has about 380,000 clones, roughly 90% seen once. With 2 bases removed from V and 6 bases from J, the gap between germline ends came to 14 bases. The CDR3 runs to 15 residues. Germline CDR1 SGHTA, CDR2 FQGNSA. This sequence was found in a man aged 35 to 55 with acute or convalescent COVID-19. The sequenced material came from peripheral blood. The J gene is TRBJ1-5, the V gene TRBV7-2; D unresolved. The CDR3 sequence: CASSLMGQAGQPQHF. DNA for the CDR3: TGTGCCAGCAGCTTAATGGGCCAGGCCGGTCAGCCCCAGCATTTT.